Following are 3 T cell receptor beta chains from one sample sequenced in a study of cytomegalovirus exposure and HLA in healthy donors. TCRdb's copy holds only in-frame clones and misses some; the assay was immunoSEQ multiplex PCR. The sample records about 71,000 clones, approximately 94% being singletons. Specimen: PBMCs. The receptors derive from a woman aged 18 to 35 in good health and CMV-seronegative.

This chain uses TRBV6-9 with TRBJ2-7; 9 bases line up with TRBD1. Germline V lookup: CDR1 MNHGY, CDR2 SVAAGI. The V and J ends lost 6 bases and 2 bases, in that order; junction bases with no gene match: 8. The CDR3 loop spans 15 amino acids. CDR3 nucleotides: TGTGCCAGCAGGTCACCGGGACAGGGACCCTACGAGCAGTACTTC. Translation: CASRSPGQGPYEQYF.

This chain connects TRBV27 to TRBJ2-1, with D possibly TRBD2 on 6 matching bases. The CDR3 has 15 residues. V gave up 3 bases and J gave up 3 bases, with 12 bases separating them. CDR1 and CDR2 (germline): MNHEY, SMNVEV (reference sequence). Here the CDR3 reads CASSFTRGHYNEQFF. For the CDR3, the DNA is TGTGCCAGCAGTTTCACGCGGGGCCACTACAATGAGCAGTTCTTC.

The rearrangement uses TRBV7-2 and TRBJ2-1; perhaps TRBD2 as D (6 bases). Per germline, CDR1 SGHTA and CDR2 FQGNSA. Deletions cut 4 bases from V and 16 bases from J, with 20 bases between. The CDR3 is made up of 13 amino acids. The DNA for the CDR3 is TGTGCCAGCAGCTCCCAACCGACGGGGGAGGTTTTCTTC. Translated: CASSSQPTGEVFF.